Shown below are 15 T cell receptor beta chains from a single sample sequenced in a study of blood T cell repertoires in COVID-19. Using immunoSEQ multiplex PCR, the repertoire was profiled, and TCRdb retains in-frame clones only, with some absent. The sample contains about 280,000 clones, around 85% of which appear only once. The sequencing input was PBMCs or T cells enriched from blood (not recorded which). These receptors originate from a woman between 45 and 60 years old who had recovered from COVID-19.

The rearrangement joins TRBV4-1 to TRBJ2-5, with 7 bases aligning to TRBD2. CDR1 is MGHRA and CDR2 is YSYEKL in the germline V gene. With V trimmed by 4 bases and J by 2 bases, 7 bases remained unmatched. The CDR3 is 15 amino acids. The CDR3 loop is CASSLWGAGQETQYF. CDR3 nucleotide sequence: TGCGCCAGCAGCCTCTGGGGAGCGGGGCAAGAGACCCAGTACTTC.

This chain links TRBV11-2 with TRBJ1-5, with D perhaps matching TRBD1 (5 bases). Germline CDR1 SGHAT, CDR2 FQNNGV. Trimming took 5 bases from V and 3 from J, leaving 17 bases between them. The CDR3 covers 16 residues. The CDR3 sequence is CASSPGYRGINQPQHF. CDR3 DNA: TGTGCCAGCAGCCCAGGGTATCGGGGGATCAATCAGCCCCAGCATTTT. Variable domain in full (rest from reference TRBV11-2 and TRBJ1-5): EAGVAQSPRYKIIEKRQSVAFWCNPISGHATLYWYQQILGQGPKLLIQFQNNGVVDDSQLPKDRFSAERLKGVDSTLKIQPAKLEDSAVYLCASSPGYRGINQPQHFGDGTRLSIL.

The rearrangement joins TRBV6-1 to TRBJ1-3; D is ambiguous. V lost 2 bases, J lost 2 bases, and 13 bases lay in between. The CDR3 has 16 amino acids. Germline values: CDR1 MNHNS, CDR2 SASEGT. The chain's CDR3 is CASSEPGRGAGNTIYF. The CDR3 DNA reads TGTGCCAGCAGTGAACCGGGGAGAGGTGCTGGAAACACCATATATTTT.

This clone came up a few times. V usage is TRBV2 and J usage is TRBJ1-5; 7 positions match TRBD1. The CDR3 contains 15 residues. With V trimmed by 6 bases and J by 1 base, 6 bases remained unmatched. Germline V CDR1 and CDR2: SNHLY, FYNNEI. This CDR3 reads CASSLNRGSNQPQHF. For the CDR3, the DNA is TGTGCCAGCAGCTTAAACAGGGGAAGCAATCAGCCCCAGCATTTT.

This rearrangement joins TRBV5-1 to TRBJ1-4; 8 nucleotides match TRBD1. Germline trimming cut 4 bases from V and 5 bases from J; bases unmatched to any gene: 10. This CDR3 spans 16 amino acids. CDR1 and CDR2 (germline): SGHRS, YFSETQ. CDR3 bases: TGCGCCAGCAGCCCCGGCGGGGGACAGGAAAATGAAAAACTGTTTTTT. Translation: CASSPGGGQENEKLFF. Full variable domain (rest looked up from reference TRBV5-1 and TRBJ1-4): KAGVTQTPRYLIKTRGQQVTLSCSPISGHRSVSWYQQTPGQGLQFLFEYFSETQRNKGNFPGRFSGRQFSNSRSEMNVSTLELGDSALYLCASSPGGGQENEKLFFGSGTQLSVL.

V usage is TRBV7-8 and J usage is TRBJ1-4; maybe TRBD1 (6 bases). This CDR3 has 15 amino acids. V lost 1 base and J 7 bases, leaving 13 bases between the germline ends. CDR1 SGHVS and CDR2 FQNEAQ come from the germline V gene. CDR3 bases: TGTGCCAGCAGCTTAGGTGTCAGGGGTGTTGAAAAACTGTTTTTT. Its translation is CASSLGVRGVEKLFF.

A remark on this clone: A read error may account for a junction end that differs from germline. This chain joins TRBV12-3 or TRBV12-4 and TRBJ1-2; D is ambiguous. CDR3 length: 12 amino acids. The CDR3 region has the DNA TGTGCCAGCAGTTTAGAACAGCTCGTCGTCGCCTTC. Translation: CASSLEQLVVAF.

This chain connects TRBV29-1 to TRBJ1-2; 10 nucleotides agree with TRBD1. CDR3 size: 11 residues. Germline CDR1 is SQVTM and CDR2 is ANQGSEA. The V segment lost 6 bases and the J segment 13 bases; nucleotides outside the gene matches: 8. In DNA, the CDR3 is TGCAGCGTGGGGGGGACAGGGGAGGTCACCTTC. This encodes CSVGGTGEVTF.

This clone was seen more than once but under ten times. The chain uses TRBV11-2 and TRBJ1-1; 8 bases map to TRBD1. The germline V gene has CDR1 SGHAT and CDR2 FQNNGV. Trimming took 1 base from V and 2 from J; bases not matched to a gene: 9. The CDR3 runs 17 residues. The CDR3 loop reads CASSLVWAQGANTEAFF. The CDR3 DNA reads as TGTGCCAGCAGCTTAGTTTGGGCCCAGGGGGCTAACACTGAAGCTTTCTTT.

This chain connects TRBV7-8 to TRBJ1-1; D might be TRBD1 (5 bases). Germline V gene sequence: CDR1 SGHVS, CDR2 FQNEAQ. Trimming pared 1 base from V and 5 bases from J, leaving 17 bases between. This CDR3 contains 16 residues. The CDR3 DNA reads TGTGCCAGCAGCTTAGGTTTGAGCCGGGGGGTAACTGAAGCTTTCTTT. Amino acid sequence: CASSLGLSRGVTEAFF.

This sequence joins TRBV5-4 and TRBJ2-3; possibly TRBD2 for D (6 bases). V lost 0 bases and J lost 2, with 10 bases in between. There are 15 residues in the CDR3. Germline V gives CDR1 SGHNT, CDR2 YYREEE (reference sequence). The CDR3 DNA sequence: TGTGCCAGCAGCTTGGGGCGGGGAATCACAGATACGCAGTATTTT. It yields the protein CASSLGRGITDTQYF.

This sequence joins TRBV3-1 (or the pseudogene TRBV3-2) and TRBJ2-7; 10 bases align to TRBD1. From germline, CDR1 is LGHDT and CDR2 YNNKEL (reference sequence). The CDR3 contains 16 residues. The V segment lost 5 bases and the J segment 5 bases; nucleotides outside the gene matches: 12. The CDR3 DNA reads as TGTGCCAGCAGCTTCCGTGTCGGGACAGGGGAGGACGAGCAGTACTTC. It yields the protein CASSFRVGTGEDEQYF.

The CDR3 DNA reads as TGCGCCAGCGCACCGGGACAGGGATTCCAGGGCTCCTATAATTCACCCCTCCACTTT. It translates to CASAPGQGFQGSYNSPLHF. The chain has TRBV5-1 and TRBJ1-6; 9 nucleotides line up with TRBD1. The CDR3 consists of 19 residues. CDR1 and CDR2 from the germline V gene are SGHRS and YFSETQ. V shed 7 bases, J shed 0 bases, and the junction held 14 bases outside the gene matches.

This chain connects TRBV4-1 to TRBJ1-5, with a weak D call TRBD1 (5 bases). V lost 6 bases to trimming and J lost 11 bases, with 20 bases between them. The CDR3 has 14 amino acids. Germline V gives CDR1 MGHRA, CDR2 YSYEKL. CDR3 sequence (DNA): TGCGCCAGCAGAATGGAAGGTCCGTCGGGGGCCCAGCATTTT. Protein: CASRMEGPSGAQHF.

The genes are TRBV3-1 (or the pseudogene TRBV3-2) and TRBJ2-3; 9 nucleotides match TRBD1. Looked up from germline, CDR1 is LGHDT and CDR2 is YNNKEL (reference sequence). CDR3 size: 15 residues. The V and J ends lost 5 bases and 4 bases, in that order; junction bases with no gene match: 7. The CDR3 DNA reads as TGTGCCAGCAGCGATTACAGGGGGCCCGCAGATACGCAGTATTTT. Protein product: CASSDYRGPADTQYF.